These 3 T cell receptor beta chains originate from one sample sequenced in a study of spatial heterogeneity in lung cancer. From the 5' RACE reads, TCRdb called clonotypes with MiXCR, one entry per CDR3 protein. This sample has over 70,000 distinct CDR3 sequences, with about 8.2% found just once. Time point defined: blood at routine non-recurrence follow-up after resection. The sequencing used PBMCs, collected at follow-up. The receptors here all came from a female donor with early-stage non-small cell lung cancer.

This clonotype was counted ten times or more. The rearrangement links TRBV27 to TRBJ1-2, with 9 bases identical to TRBD1. In germline, CDR1 is MNHEY, CDR2 SMNVEV (reference sequence). CDR3 length: 16 amino acids. With 2 bases clipped from V and 4 bases from J, the junction kept 8 bases outside the gene matches. The CDR3 DNA reads TGTGCCAGCAGTTTAGATGGGCGGGACAGGGTCTATGGCTACACCTTC. This encodes CASSLDGRDRVYGYTF.

V usage is TRBV6-5 and J usage is TRBJ2-3; a weak D match, TRBD2 (7 bases). Germline-derived CDR1 and CDR2 are MNHEY and SVGAGI. The ends were cut back, 6 bases at V and 6 bases at J, with 19 bases in the middle. The CDR3 sequence is 15 residues long. The CDR3: CASSEGGRGSDTQYF. The CDR3 DNA follows: TGTGCCAGCAGCGAAGGGGGGAGGGGTTCGGATACGCAGTATTTT.

This clonotype has just a few counts. This chain links TRBV20-1 with TRBJ2-1; D remains ambiguous. Trimming took 5 bases from V and 16 from J, leaving 18 bases between them. The CDR3 covers 11 residues. The germline gives CDR1 DFQATT, CDR2 SNEGSKA (reference sequence). CDR3 nucleotides: TGCAGTGCTGCCGAAACTTTTGTAGCTTTCTTC. It is translated as CSAAETFVAFF.